This T cell receptor (beta chain) is drawn from a study of circulating and synovial CD4+ cells in juvenile arthritis. CDR3 size: 15 residues. With 2 bases clipped from V and 4 bases from J, the junction kept 5 bases outside the gene matches. Germline V gene lookup returns CDR1 MNHEY and CDR2 SVGAGI. Points from the study as a whole: Traditional Vbeta family usage analysis missed the pathogenic-like versus bulk difference. Overlap with synovium rose as more T cells were sequenced.

Sequenced samples came from active juvenile idiopathic arthritis patients. Details on this clone: Its antigen is currently unknown.

Sequencing used immunoSEQ multiplex PCR; TCRdb keeps in-frame clones, though not all of them. Of tens of thousands of clones listed, about 95% are singletons. The sample comprised CD4+ T cells from blood. The chain is built from TRBV6-5 and TRBJ1-2, with 9 bases lining up with TRBD1. The origin of this receptor is a human donor with juvenile idiopathic arthritis. CDR3 amino acids: CASSYPGTGPYGYTF. The DNA for the CDR3 is TGTGCCAGCAGTTACCCCGGGACAGGGCCCTATGGCTACACCTTC.